These T cell receptor beta chains were read from a single sample in a study of T cells in Graves' hyperthyroidism and ophthalmopathy. In TCRdb, the multiplex PCR reads were re-called with MiXCR into one record per CDR3 protein. The repertoire holds fewer than 700,000 distinct CDR3 sequences, with about 15% as singletons. Input material: blood. These receptors were obtained from a woman aged 18-29 years with Graves' ophthalmopathy. Both conserved end residues are part of each CDR3. The order of the fields is clone size, CDR3 length, J gene, D gene, V gene, CDR3 DNA, CDR3 protein. D genes are given only for firm matches. A clone size is listed for some rows: how often the clone was seen (once, few, many), or a class if it is expanded.

NA	17	TRBJ2-1	TRBD2	TRBV7-9	TGTGCCAGCAGCTTAGCCTCGGGTGCCGGGACTAGTTTTCAGCAGTTCTTC	CASSLASGAGTSFQQFF
once	14	TRBJ1-3	NA	TRBV6-2/TRBV6-3	TGTGCCAGCACCGCGTCACGAAGGGGAAACACCATATATTTT	CASTASRRGNTIYF
few	15	TRBJ2-7	NA	TRBV5-4	TGTGCCAGCAGCTTGTTCGGCGGGGCGTTCTACGAGCAGTACTTC	CASSLFGGAFYEQYF
NA	13	TRBJ2-1	NA	TRBV6-4	TGTGCCAAACAGACAGAGAGACACAATGAGCAGTTCTTC	CAKQTERHNEQFF
few	15	TRBJ2-7	NA	TRBV3-1	TGTGCCAGCAGCCAAGATAGCCTCGGGCTCTACGAGCAGTACTTC	CASSQDSLGLYEQYF
NA	15	TRBJ2-1	NA	TRBV6-1	TGTGCCAGCAGTGGAGCTGGGGCCACCTACAATGAGCAGTTCTTC	CASSGAGATYNEQFF
many	15	TRBJ1-2	TRBD1	TRBV9	TGTGCCAGCAGCGTGGGGGGACAGGGGGCCTATGGCTACACCTTC	CASSVGGQGAYGYTF
NA	14	TRBJ2-7	NA	TRBV27	TGTGCCAGCAGCCCCGAAGGGGGGGCCTACGAGCAGTACTTC	CASSPEGGAYEQYF
many	11	TRBJ1-1	TRBD1	TRBV2	TGTGCCAGCGGTCCCACCAGGGGGGCTTTCTTT	CASGPTRGAFF
many	15	TRBJ2-5	NA	TRBV11-3	TGTGCCAGCAGCCAGCGAGTGGGGGCGGGTGAGACCCAGTACTTC	CASSQRVGAGETQYF
few	13	TRBJ1-5	NA	TRBV15	TGTGCCACCAGCATAGGGGCCGGGCAGCCCCAGCATTTT	CATSIGAGQPQHF
NA	13	TRBJ2-7	NA	TRBV29-1	TGCAGCGTTCTCCTAGGTTACCCCTACGAGCAGTACTTC	CSVLLGYPYEQYF
few	14	TRBJ2-2	NA	TRBV11-2	TGTGCCAGCAGCCCGGACAGAAACGCCGGGGAGCTGTTTTTT	CASSPDRNAGELFF
many	14	TRBJ1-5	NA	TRBV30	TGTGCCTGGAGGCTCCCGGACTTTGAACAGCCCCAGCATTTT	CAWRLPDFEQPQHF
many	14	TRBJ2-7	NA	TRBV28	TGTGCCAGCAGTTTAATGCAGGGCTCCTACGAGCAGTACTTC	CASSLMQGSYEQYF
NA	14	TRBJ2-7	NA	TRBV5-5	TGTGCCAGCAGCTTGGGGGCCGGCGCGGCTGAGCAGTACTTC	CASSLGAGAAEQYF
NA	16	TRBJ2-2	TRBD2	TRBV27	TGTGCCAGCAGTCCTTTAGCGGGAGGTACCACCGGGGAGCTGTTTTTT	CASSPLAGGTTGELFF
many	12	TRBJ1-6	NA	TRBV2	TGTGCCAGCAGGGAACAGGATTCACCCCTCCACTTT	CASREQDSPLHF
many	17	TRBJ2-7	TRBD1	TRBV28	TGTGCCAGCAGTTTCCACTCGGGACAGCCATCTATCTACGAGCAGTACTTC	CASSFHSGQPSIYEQYF
many	14	TRBJ1-1	NA	TRBV5-1	TGCGCCAGCAGCTTTGGGGACACGAACACTGAAGCTTTCTTT	CASSFGDTNTEAFF
many	15	TRBJ1-6	TRBD1	TRBV3-1	TGTGCCAGCAGCCAAGAGTCGACAGGGCGGTCACCCCTCCACTTT	CASSQESTGRSPLHF
NA	15	TRBJ2-3	NA	TRBV10-3	TGTGCCATCAGTGAGGGGGGGCCGGGCACAGATACGCAGTATTTT	CAISEGGPGTDTQYF
many	16	TRBJ1-2	TRBD1	TRBV7-2	TGTGCCAGCAGCCTAATAACCGGGACAGTTCTCTATGGCTACACCTTC	CASSLITGTVLYGYTF